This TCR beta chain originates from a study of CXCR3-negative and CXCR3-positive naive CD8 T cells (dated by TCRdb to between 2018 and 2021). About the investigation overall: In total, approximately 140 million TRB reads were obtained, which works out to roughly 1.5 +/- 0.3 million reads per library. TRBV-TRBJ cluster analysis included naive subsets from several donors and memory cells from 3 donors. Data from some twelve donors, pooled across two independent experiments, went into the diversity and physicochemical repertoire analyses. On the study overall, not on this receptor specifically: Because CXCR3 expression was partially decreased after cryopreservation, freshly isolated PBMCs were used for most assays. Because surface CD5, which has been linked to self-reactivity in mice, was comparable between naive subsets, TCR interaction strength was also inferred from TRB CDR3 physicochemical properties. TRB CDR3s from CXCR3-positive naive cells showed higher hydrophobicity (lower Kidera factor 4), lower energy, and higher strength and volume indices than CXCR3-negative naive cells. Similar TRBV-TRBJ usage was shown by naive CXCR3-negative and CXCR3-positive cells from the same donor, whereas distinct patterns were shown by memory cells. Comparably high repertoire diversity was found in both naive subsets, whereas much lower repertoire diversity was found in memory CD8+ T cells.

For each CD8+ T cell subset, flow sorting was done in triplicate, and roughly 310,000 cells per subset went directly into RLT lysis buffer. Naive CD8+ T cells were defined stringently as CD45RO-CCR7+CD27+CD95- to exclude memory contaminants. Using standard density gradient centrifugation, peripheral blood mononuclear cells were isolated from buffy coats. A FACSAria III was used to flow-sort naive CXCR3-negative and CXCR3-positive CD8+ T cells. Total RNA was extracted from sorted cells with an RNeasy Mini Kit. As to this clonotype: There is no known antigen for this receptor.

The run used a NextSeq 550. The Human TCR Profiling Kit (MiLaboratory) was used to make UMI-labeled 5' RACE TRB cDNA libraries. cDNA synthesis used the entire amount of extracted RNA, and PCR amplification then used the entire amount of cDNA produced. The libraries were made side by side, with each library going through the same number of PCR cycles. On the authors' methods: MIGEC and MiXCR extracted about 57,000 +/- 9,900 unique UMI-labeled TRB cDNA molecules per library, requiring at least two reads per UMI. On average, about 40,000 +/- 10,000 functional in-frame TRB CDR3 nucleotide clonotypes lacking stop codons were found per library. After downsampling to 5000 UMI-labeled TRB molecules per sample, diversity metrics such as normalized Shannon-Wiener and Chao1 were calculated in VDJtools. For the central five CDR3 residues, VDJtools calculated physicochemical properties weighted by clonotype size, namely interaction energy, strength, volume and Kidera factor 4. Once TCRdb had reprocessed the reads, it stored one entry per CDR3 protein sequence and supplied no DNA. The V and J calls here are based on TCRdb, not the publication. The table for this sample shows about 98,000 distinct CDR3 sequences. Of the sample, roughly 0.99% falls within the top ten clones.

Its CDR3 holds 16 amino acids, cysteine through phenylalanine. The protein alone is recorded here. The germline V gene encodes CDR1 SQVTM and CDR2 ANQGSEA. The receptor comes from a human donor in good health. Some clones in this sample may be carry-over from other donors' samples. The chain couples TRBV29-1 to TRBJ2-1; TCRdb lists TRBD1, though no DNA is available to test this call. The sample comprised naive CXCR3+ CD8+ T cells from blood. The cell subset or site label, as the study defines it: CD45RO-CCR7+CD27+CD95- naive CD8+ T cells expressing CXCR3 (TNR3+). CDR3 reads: CSAGPPSGVPYNEQFF.